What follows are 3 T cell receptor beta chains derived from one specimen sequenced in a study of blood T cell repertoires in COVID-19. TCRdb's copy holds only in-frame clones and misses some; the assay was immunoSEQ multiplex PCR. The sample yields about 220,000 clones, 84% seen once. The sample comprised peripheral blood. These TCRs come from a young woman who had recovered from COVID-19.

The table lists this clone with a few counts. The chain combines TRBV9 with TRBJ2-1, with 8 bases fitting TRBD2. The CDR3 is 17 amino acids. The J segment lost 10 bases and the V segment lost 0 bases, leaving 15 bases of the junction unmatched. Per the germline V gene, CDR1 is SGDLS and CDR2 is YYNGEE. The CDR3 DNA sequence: TGTGCCAGCAGCGTAGCCGCGACTAGCGCCCAACAGGGAGAGCAGTTCTTC. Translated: CASSVAATSAQQGEQFF.

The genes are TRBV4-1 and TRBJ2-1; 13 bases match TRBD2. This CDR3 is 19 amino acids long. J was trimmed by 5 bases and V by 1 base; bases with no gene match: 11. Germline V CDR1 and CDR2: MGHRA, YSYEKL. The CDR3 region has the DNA TGCGCCAGCAGCCAAGTTAAAACTAGCGGGAGGGGGTGGAACAATGAGCAGTTCTTC. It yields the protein CASSQVKTSGRGWNNEQFF.

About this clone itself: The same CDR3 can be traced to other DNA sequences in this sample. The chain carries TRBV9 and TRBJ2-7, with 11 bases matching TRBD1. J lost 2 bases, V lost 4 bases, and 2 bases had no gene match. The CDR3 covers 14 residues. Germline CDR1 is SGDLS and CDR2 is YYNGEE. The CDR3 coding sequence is TGTGCCAGCAGCTCGGGACAGGGGGCCTACGAGCAGTACTTC. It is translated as CASSSGQGAYEQYF.